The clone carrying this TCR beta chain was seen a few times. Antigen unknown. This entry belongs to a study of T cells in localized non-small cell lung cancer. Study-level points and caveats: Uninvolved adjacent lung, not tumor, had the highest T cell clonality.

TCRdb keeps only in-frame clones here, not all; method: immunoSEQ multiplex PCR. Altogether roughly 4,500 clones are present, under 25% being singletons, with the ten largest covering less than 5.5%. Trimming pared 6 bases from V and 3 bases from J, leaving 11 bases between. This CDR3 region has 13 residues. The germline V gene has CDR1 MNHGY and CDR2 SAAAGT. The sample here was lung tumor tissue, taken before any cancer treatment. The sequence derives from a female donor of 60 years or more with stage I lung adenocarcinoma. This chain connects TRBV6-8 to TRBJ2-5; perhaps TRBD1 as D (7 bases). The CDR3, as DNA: TGTGCCAGCAGGCGGGACAGCGAAGAGACCCAGTACTTC. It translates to CASRRDSEETQYF.